The present entry profiles one T cell receptor beta chain with its context. It has no known antigen specificity. Base-call qualities are not available, and no considerably larger clone is one nucleotide away. The source of the sample is a study of blood T cells in healthy people across ages (dated by TCRdb to 2013 to 2016). Background on the whole study: In model experiments, template switching captured roughly one uniquely barcoded TCR beta cDNA molecule for every two T cells. To track age-related changes in TCR beta repertoire diversity, the study relied on deep sequencing normalized with unique cDNA molecular identifiers. Donors of different ages were randomly distributed across sequencing lanes to avoid experimental bias. For two donors (one aged 18 to 30 and one aged 80 or older), the study analyzed two additional independent replicas of 1 million unique cDNA reads from the same blood draw. Four age groups were formed from the donors: young (average roughly 16 years), middle-aged (approximately 39), aged (about 62) and long-lived (more than 75). Results and caveats for the whole study, not just this receptor: Estimates of total diversity from one million sequenced T cells were regarded as lower bounds and underestimates. Because donor CMV infection status was unknown, age-related changes in expanded clonotypes were potentially confounded. Observed TCR beta diversity correlated strongly with the percentage of naive T cells measured by flow cytometry. Bulk unsorted PBMC profiling prevented conclusive comparison of naive and antigen-experienced compartments. As age increased, observed TCR beta diversity per million T cells dropped in a roughly linear way, and a significant reduction was already evident by age about 36. Compared with the aged group, more naive CD4+ T cells, fewer expanded clones and increased TCR diversity were shown by the long-lived group, suggesting age selection.

Systemically healthy Caucasian individuals from Russia, around 38 in total and aged roughly 6 to 100 years, were included as donors. Each donor gave approximately 9.3 milliliters of peripheral blood, collected into EDTA-treated Vacutainer tubes. PBMCs were isolated by Ficoll-Paque density-gradient centrifugation, with at least 6 million obtained per sample. Trizol reagent was used to extract total RNA from PBMCs, with at least 5.5 micrograms per sample. The percentages of naive CD45RAhigh/CD27high T cells were determined by flow cytometry on a PBMC aliquot from every donor. Based on the germline V gene, the CDR1 and CDR2 sequences are SNHLY and FYNNEI. The cysteine opens and the phenylalanine closes a CDR3 of 14 amino acids. Only the CDR3 DNA is retained, 42 bases long and in frame from the first base. Relative to germline, V is missing 6 bases and J is missing 4 bases, with 5 bases of the junction outside any gene match.

The method was 5' RACE. Sequenced using an Illumina HiSeq 2500. The second PCR ran for roughly 7 to 12 cycles and used a J-beta primer mix along with a sample-barcoded 5' primer. A template-switch 5' adaptor carrying 12 random nucleotides introduced a unique molecular identifier onto each TCR beta cDNA molecule. Each sample yielded at least 2.5 million CDR3-containing paired-end reads. First-strand cDNA synthesis was performed from all RNA using the Mint cDNA synthesis kit, with priming by a TRBC-specific oligonucleotide. After uracil-DNA glycosylase treatment, a first 18-cycle PCR used universal primers M1SS and BC2_uni_R on all cDNA. From the authors' description of their analysis: For normalization, 1 million high-quality reads were randomly selected from each sample, with every read carrying a distinct molecular identifier. Instead of being binned into consensus sequences, reads that shared molecular identifiers were thrown out. MiTCR, with a Q25 quality threshold and the strictest error-elimination algorithm, was used for CDR3 identification, clonotype clustering and error correction. A nonparametric unseen species model using Euler transformation provided a lower-bound estimate of total TCR beta diversity. The public reads were reprocessed in TCRdb via fastp at Q25 and MiXCR, keeping in-frame beta chains. A single entry per CDR3 protein holds the most common genes and DNA from its merged rows. The V and J calls were not made by the authors but by TCRdb's processing. The sample records approximately 810,000 distinct CDR3 sequences, 29% of which are singletons. The ten largest clones add up to 15% to 20% of the sample.

The receptor's source is a woman of 80 years or more in good health. Sequencing was carried out using blood. This receptor chain uses TRBV2 and TRBJ1-4; 7 bases in the junction line up with TRBD1. The nucleotide sequence reads TGTGCCAGCAGAGAGACAGGGCATAATGAAAAACTGTTTTTT. Translated, it reads CASRETGHNEKLFF. This CDR3, with the reference TRBV2 and TRBJ1-4 proteins standing in past its ends, gives the full variable domain EPEVTQTPSHQVTQMGQEVILRCVPISNHLYFYWYRQILGQKVEFLVSFYNNEISEKSEIFDDQFSVERPDGSNFTLKIRSTKLEDSAMYFCASRETGHNEKLFFGSGTQLSVL.